The present T cell receptor beta chain was sequenced within a study of blood T cell repertoires in COVID-19. Looking at the study overall: T cells, B-cell-depleted T cells, or PBMCs supplied cDNA or gDNA.

CDR1 is GTSNPN and CDR2 is SVGIG in the germline V gene (reference sequence). This CDR3 has 13 amino acids. V was pared by 8 bases and J by 2 bases, with 14 bases between. As processed by the authors: Nucleated cell number was recorded as an estimate derived from reference gene primer amplification. Method: immunoSEQ multiplex PCR; TCRdb's copy keeps in-frame clones and lacks some. The D gene and trimming were derived from the DNA, and the V and J assignments and clone size from that table. This sample has about 310,000 clones, with more than 70% found just once. Sequenced: peripheral blood. The receptor's source is a woman between 50 and 59 years old who had recovered from COVID-19. The J gene is TRBJ2-3, the V gene TRBV30; tentative D call: TRBD2 (5 bases). The CDR3 region is CAINAGPTDTQYF. The CDR3 DNA reads as TGTGCCATAAACGCGGGCCCCACAGATACGCAGTATTTT.